The 5 T cell receptor beta chains presented below share a single source sample, sequenced in a study of control samples from healthy donors and cancer patients. Assay used: immunoSEQ multiplex PCR; TCRdb lists only in-frame clones, some missing. The repertoire holds about 140,000 clones, with under 95% as singletons. Sequencing used blood. The receptors shown here come from a man aged 40-49 years in good health.

The chain recombines TRBV27 with TRBJ2-7, with TRBD2 identical over 8 bases. Per the germline V gene, CDR1 is MNHEY and CDR2 is SMNVEV (reference sequence). The CDR3 spans 15 residues. Trimming took 4 bases from V and 4 from J; bases not matched to a gene: 9. The CDR3 sequence: CASSSGTRENYEQYF. As DNA, the CDR3 is TGTGCCAGCAGTTCCGGGACTAGGGAGAATTACGAGCAGTACTTC.

This chain connects TRBV6-5 to TRBJ1-5, with D hard to call. Germline CDR1 is MNHEY and CDR2 is SVGAGI. Between the trimmed V and J ends, which lost 6 bases and 2 bases, there was a span of 11 bases. The CDR3 covers 14 residues. The CDR3 sequence is CASRKYGGNQPQHF. CDR3 sequence (DNA): TGTGCCAGCAGAAAATATGGTGGCAATCAGCCCCAGCATTTT.

This chain uses TRBV4-1 with TRBJ2-3; a possible D gene is TRBD1 (5 bases). Germline V gene sequence: CDR1 MGHRA, CDR2 YSYEKL. The ends were cut back, 4 bases at V and 2 bases at J, with 13 bases in the middle. CDR3 length: 15 amino acids. Written as DNA, the CDR3 is TGCGCCAGCAGCCCGATAGCAGGGATCACAGATACGCAGTATTTT. It is translated as CASSPIAGITDTQYF.

The gene calls are TRBV28 and TRBJ1-1, with 8 positions matching TRBD1. Germline trimming cut 5 bases from V and 0 bases from J; bases unmatched to any gene: 8. The CDR3 runs 16 residues. Germline V lookup: CDR1 MDHEN, CDR2 SYDVKM. CDR3 sequence: CASSTSDRGLNTEAFF. The CDR3 bases are TGTGCCAGCAGTACCTCCGACAGGGGACTGAACACTGAAGCTTTCTTT.

The rearrangement joins TRBV9 to TRBJ2-2; D tentatively fits TRBD1 or TRBD2 (5 bases each). In germline, CDR1 is SGDLS, CDR2 YYNGEE. V was shortened by 3 bases and J by 3 bases, with 9 bases between the two germline ends. The CDR3 spans 14 residues. CDR3 DNA: TGTGCCAGCAGCGGAGGGGTGCACACCGGGGAGCTGTTTTTT. The encoded protein is CASSGGVHTGELFF.